The next 22 T cell receptor beta chains were all read from a single sample in a study of blood T cell repertoires in COVID-19. Sequencing was performed with immunoSEQ multiplex PCR; in TCRdb, only in-frame clones are kept and a portion is missing. This table has 380,000 or so clones, 89% appearing once. Sequencing input: peripheral blood. These receptors all come from a man aged 35 to 55 with acute or convalescent COVID-19.

The gene calls are TRBV6-2 or TRBV6-3 and TRBJ2-7; 7 bases are a match to TRBD1. The CDR3 runs to 15 residues. Unmatched junction bases numbered 10, after V lost 4 bases and J lost 4 bases. Looked up from germline, CDR1 is MNHEY and CDR2 is SVGEGT. The chain's CDR3 is CASSSDVGGVYEQYF. CDR3 sequence (DNA): TGTGCCAGCAGTTCCGACGTAGGGGGCGTGTACGAGCAGTACTTC.

The gene calls are TRBV19 and TRBJ2-7, with 7 bases lining up with TRBD1. The CDR3 spans 14 residues. Germline loops: CDR1 LNHDA, CDR2 SQIVND (reference sequence). V lost 0 bases and J lost 4; bases outside the gene matches: 3. This chain's CDR3 is CASSIEDRLYEQYF. The DNA of the CDR3 is TGTGCCAGTAGTATAGAGGACAGGTTATACGAGCAGTACTTC. The whole variable domain, filled in from reference TRBV19 and TRBJ2-7, reads DGGITQSPKYLFRKEGQNVTLSCEQNLNHDAMYWYRQDPGQGLRLIYYSQIVNDFQKGDIAEGYSVSREKKESFPLTVTSAQKNPTAFYLCASSIEDRLYEQYFGPGTRLTVT.

With regard to this clone: Relative to the germline gene, one junction end is altered; a read error may explain this. The rearrangement uses TRBV7-3 and TRBJ2-1; 9 bases map to TRBD1. Germline V gene sequence: CDR1 SGHTA, CDR2 FQGTGA. CDR3 length: 13 amino acids. DNA for the CDR3: TGTGCCAGCAGCTTCGGGACAGGGAATGGGCAGTTCTTC. Protein product: CASSFGTGNGQFF.

V is TRBV12-3 or TRBV12-4 and J is TRBJ1-2; maybe TRBD1 (5 bases). The CDR3 loop spans 13 amino acids. V lost 2 bases to trimming and J lost 8 bases, with 12 bases between them. The CDR3 loop reads CASSLQQDGGYTF. As DNA, the CDR3 is TGTGCCAGCAGTTTACAACAGGACGGGGGCTACACCTTC.

The V and J genes are TRBV20-1 and TRBJ1-4; D is unclear. The CDR3 consists of 11 residues. Trimming stripped 8 bases from V and 8 bases from J, with 12 bases between. Germline V gene data show CDR1 as DFQATT and CDR2 as SNEGSKA (reference sequence). Here the CDR3 DNA reads TGCAGTTCCCGGCCCGGGGAAAAACTGTTTTTT. It encodes CSSRPGEKLFF.

The chain joins TRBV11-3 to TRBJ2-2; 9 positions match TRBD1. The CDR3 runs 17 residues. From germline, CDR1 is SGHNT and CDR2 YENEEA. V lost 8 bases to trimming and J lost 0 bases; unmatched junction nucleotides: 10. Written as DNA, the CDR3 is TGTGCCAGCGGGACGGACAGGGGCGGATCGAACACCGGGGAGCTGTTTTTT. This sequence encodes CASGTDRGGSNTGELFF. Combining the CDR3 with reference TRBV11-3 and TRBJ2-2 gives the whole variable domain EAGVVQSPRYKIIEKKQPVAFWCNPISGHNTLYWYLQNLGQGPELLIRYENEEAVDDSQLPKDRFSAERLKGVDSTLKIQPAELGDSAVYLCASGTDRGGSNTGELFFGEGSRLTVL.

The gene calls are TRBV4-3 and TRBJ1-5; D gene ambiguous. CDR1 and CDR2 (germline): LGHNA, YSLEER. CDR3 size: 15 residues. The V and J ends lost 0 bases and 6 bases respectively, with 12 bases between them. The CDR3 spells CASSQDLSQVQPQHF. The CDR3 region has the DNA TGCGCCAGCAGCCAAGATCTTTCTCAGGTTCAGCCCCAGCATTTT.

The chain joins TRBV4-3 to TRBJ2-7; D gene uncertain. V lost 0 bases to trimming and J lost 2 bases, with 14 bases between them. CDR3 length equals 16 residues. Germline V gene sequence: CDR1 LGHNA, CDR2 YSLEER. CDR3 residues: CASSQDLRLRTYEQYF. As DNA, the CDR3 is TGCGCCAGCAGCCAAGATCTTCGTCTGAGGACCTACGAGCAGTACTTC.

J is TRBJ2-3 and V is TRBV13; no definite D call. The CDR3 is 14 amino acids. The V gene lost 3 bases and the J gene lost 0 bases, with 7 bases spanning the gap. Germline V lookup: CDR1 PRHDT, CDR2 FYEKMQ (reference sequence). In DNA, the CDR3 is TGTGCCAGCAGCTTCGAAACTAGCACAGATACGCAGTATTTT. The encoded protein is CASSFETSTDTQYF.

The J gene is TRBJ1-4, the V gene TRBV18; no firm D call. Trimming took off 3 bases at V and 2 bases at J, with 13 bases between the two ends. CDR1 KGHSH and CDR2 LQKENI come from the germline V gene. There are 16 residues in the CDR3. The CDR3 bases are TGTGCCAGCTCACCCTCCGGGGTCCGGACTAATGAAAAACTGTTTTTT. Protein: CASSPSGVRTNEKLFF.

The CDR3 loop is CASSLTGLDRATDTQYF. The DNA of the CDR3 is TGTGCCAGCAGCTTAACGGGCCTGGACAGGGCTACAGATACGCAGTATTTT. J is TRBJ2-3 and V is TRBV7-3; 8 nucleotides line up with TRBD1. In germline, CDR1 is SGHTA, CDR2 FQGTGA. The CDR3 is made up of 17 amino acids. V was clipped by 0 bases and J by 3 bases; unmatched bases: 8.

This rearrangement joins TRBV28 to TRBJ2-7, with 9 bases aligning to TRBD1. J gave up 6 bases and V 6 bases, and 6 bases lay outside the gene matches. The CDR3 runs to 13 residues. Looked up from germline, CDR1 is MDHEN and CDR2 is SYDVKM. CDR3 sequence: CASRPGTGREQYF. The CDR3 DNA reads TGTGCCAGCAGGCCCGGGACAGGGCGCGAGCAGTACTTC.

In regard to this clone: The same CDR3 also results from other DNA sequences found in this sample. The V and J genes are TRBV5-1 and TRBJ1-3, with a possible D match to TRBD1 (6 bases). Germline V gives CDR1 SGHRS, CDR2 YFSETQ. Trimming shortened V by 4 bases and J by 0 bases, and 11 bases separated the two germline ends. The CDR3 loop spans 15 amino acids. CDR3 coding DNA: TGCGCCAGCAGCCCGGGACAAAGCTCTGGAAACACCATATATTTT. Translation: CASSPGQSSGNTIYF.

This rearrangement joins TRBV7-2 to TRBJ2-7; 9 nucleotides agree with TRBD1. From germline, CDR1 is SGHTA and CDR2 FQGNSA. J lost 0 bases, V lost 4 bases, and 4 bases had no gene match. The CDR3 is 15 residues long. CDR3 nucleotides: TGTGCCAGCAGCTCGGGACAGGGAGGCTCCTACGAGCAGTACTTC. The encoded protein is CASSSGQGGSYEQYF.

The J gene is TRBJ1-1, the V gene TRBV9; D not certain. V was trimmed by 4 bases and J by 8 bases, leaving 18 bases between them. This CDR3 is built from 14 residues. Looked up from germline, CDR1 is SGDLS and CDR2 is YYNGEE. In nucleotides, the CDR3 is TGTGCCAGCAGCCCAGTTACTCGGGAGGGCGAAGCTTTCTTT. It codes for CASSPVTREGEAFF.

This chain uses TRBV4-1 with TRBJ2-3, with TRBD2 matching 8 bases. CDR1 and CDR2 (germline): MGHRA, YSYEKL. The CDR3 contains 18 residues. Losses at the gene ends were 6 bases for V and 0 bases for J; bases not matched to a gene: 14. CDR3 bases: TGCGCCAGCAGTTCAATAGCGGGGCTCTTACCTAGCACAGATACGCAGTATTTT. Residues: CASSSIAGLLPSTDTQYF.

J is TRBJ1-4 and V is TRBV30; 10 bases agree with TRBD1. V shed 2 bases and J 5 bases; nucleotides not matched to a gene: 8. This CDR3 has 16 amino acids. Germline V gene lookup returns CDR1 GTSNPN and CDR2 SVGIG (reference sequence). This CDR3 reads CAWSPAGTGENEKLFF. The CDR3 DNA follows: TGTGCCTGGAGTCCAGCCGGGACAGGGGAAAATGAAAAACTGTTTTTT. Supplemented by reference TRBV30 and TRBJ1-4, the full variable domain reads SQTIHQWPATLVQPVGSPLSLECTVEGTSNPNLYWYRQAAGRGLQLLFYSVGIGQISSEVPQNLSASRPQDRQFILSSKKLLLSDSGFYLCAWSPAGTGENEKLFFGSGTQLSVL.

The rearrangement uses TRBV13 and TRBJ1-1; D is undetermined. The ends were cut back, 5 bases at V and 1 base at J, with 11 bases in the middle. This CDR3 region has 14 residues. Germline loops: CDR1 PRHDT, CDR2 FYEKMQ (reference sequence). The CDR3 DNA reads TGTGCCAGCAGCCCCCCCTTGAGGAACACTGAAGCTTTCTTT. It is translated as CASSPPLRNTEAFF.

This clone was seen only once. The V and J genes are TRBV19 and TRBJ2-7; TRBD2 is a possible D gene (5 bases). The CDR3 totals 13 residues. Germline lookup yields CDR1 LNHDA and CDR2 SQIVND (reference sequence). The germline V and J ends were trimmed by 1 base and 6 bases, with 10 bases remaining between them. CDR3 amino acids: CASSIGRSGEQYF. The DNA of the CDR3 is TGTGCCAGTAGTATAGGACGAAGCGGCGAGCAGTACTTC.

V gene TRBV4-1 combines with J gene TRBJ2-3; D is undetermined. The CDR3 loop spans 13 amino acids. Germline CDR1 and CDR2: MGHRA and YSYEKL. V dropped 0 bases and J dropped 4 bases, with 5 bases sitting between them. In DNA form, the CDR3 reads TGCGCCAGCAGCCAAGATGCGGCAGATACGCAGTATTTT. It codes for CASSQDAADTQYF.

V gene TRBV7-2 combines with J gene TRBJ2-7; TRBD1 might be the D (6 bases). With 1 base removed from V and 6 bases from J, the gap between germline ends came to 13 bases. From germline, CDR1 is SGHTA and CDR2 FQGNSA. CDR3 size: 14 residues. CDR3 protein: CASSLVTDSFEQYF. The CDR3 DNA reads as TGTGCCAGCAGCTTAGTCACGGACAGTTTCGAGCAGTACTTC.

The chain carries TRBV27 and TRBJ1-1; TRBD1 matches at 9 bases. The CDR3 runs to 18 residues. V trimming: 8 bases; J trimming: 0 bases; junction bases outside the gene matches: 16. Per germline, CDR1 MNHEY and CDR2 SMNVEV (reference sequence). CDR3 nucleotides: TGTGCCAGCGTGCCGGGACAGGGACTCCTGGGGATGAACACTGAAGCTTTCTTT. It is translated as CASVPGQGLLGMNTEAFF.